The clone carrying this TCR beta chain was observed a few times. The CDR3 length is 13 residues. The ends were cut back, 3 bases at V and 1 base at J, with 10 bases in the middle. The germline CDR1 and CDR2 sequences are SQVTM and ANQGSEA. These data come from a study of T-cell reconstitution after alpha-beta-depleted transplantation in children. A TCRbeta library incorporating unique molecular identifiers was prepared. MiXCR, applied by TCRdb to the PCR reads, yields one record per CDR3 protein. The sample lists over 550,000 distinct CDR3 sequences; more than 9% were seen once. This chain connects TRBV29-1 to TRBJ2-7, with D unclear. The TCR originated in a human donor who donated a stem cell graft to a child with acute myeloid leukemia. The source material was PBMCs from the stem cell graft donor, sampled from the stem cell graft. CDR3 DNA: TGCAGCGTTGAGGACGGAGCATCCTACGAGCAGTACTTC. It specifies CSVEDGASYEQYF.